The 23 T cell receptor beta chains in this list originate from one sample, sequenced in a study of blood T cells in healthy people across ages. For the second PCR, which ran for roughly 6 to 12 cycles, a sample-barcoded 5' primer and a J-beta primer mix were used. From the 5' RACE reads, TCRdb called clonotypes with MiXCR, one entry per CDR3 protein. Here the sample spans about 830,000 distinct CDR3 sequences, around 68% being singletons. Input material: blood. These receptors were taken from a man aged 25 to 45 in good health.

The V and J genes are TRBV6-5 and TRBJ2-5, with D unclear. The tail of the sequence fits TRBJ2-4 better, so the J call may be wrong. The germline gives CDR1 MNHEY, CDR2 SVGAGI. This CDR3 region has 13 residues. The CDR3 DNA follows: TGTGCCAGCATCACGGTCAGGTTCAACATTCAGTACTTC. This translates into CASITVRFNIQYF.

In its sample, this clonotype was seen once. This sequence joins TRBV20-1 and TRBJ2-7, with D hard to call. The V and J ends lost 7 bases and 2 bases respectively, with 15 bases between them. The CDR3 loop spans 13 amino acids. Per the germline V gene, CDR1 is DFQATT and CDR2 is SNEGSKA (reference sequence). CDR3 region: CSVWAPNTYEQYF. The DNA of the CDR3 is TGCAGTGTTTGGGCCCCCAATACCTACGAGCAGTACTTC.

Ten or more counts support this clonotype. The rearrangement joins TRBV7-2 to TRBJ2-7; D unclear. This CDR3 is 12 amino acids long. The germline gives CDR1 SGHTA, CDR2 FQGNSA. V was pared by 3 bases and J by 7 bases, with 10 bases between. The CDR3 here is CASSLDVGEQYF. DNA for the CDR3: TGTGCCAGCAGCTTGGACGTGGGGGAGCAGTACTTC.

The gene calls are TRBV6-2 or TRBV6-3 and TRBJ2-7, with D maybe TRBD1 (5 bases). Germline V gene lookup returns CDR1 MNHEY and CDR2 SVGEGT. The germline V and J ends were trimmed by 7 bases and 3 bases, with 10 bases remaining between them. The CDR3 loop spans 12 amino acids. In DNA form, the CDR3 reads TGTGCCAGCACGGACAACTTCTACGAGCAGTACTTC. Its protein product is CASTDNFYEQYF.

The J gene is TRBJ2-7, the V gene TRBV7-2, with D unclear. V lost 4 bases and J 6 bases, leaving 16 bases between the germline ends. The CDR3 runs to 14 residues. The germline V gene has CDR1 SGHTA and CDR2 FQGNSA. CDR3 amino acids: CASSSGSGAGEQYF. In DNA, the CDR3 is TGTGCCAGCAGCTCTGGATCCGGTGCAGGCGAGCAGTACTTC.

Comments on this clonotype: A read error may produce the germline difference seen at one junction end. The rearrangement uses TRBV2 and TRBJ2-1; D possibly corresponds to TRBD2 (5 bases). Per germline, CDR1 SNHLY and CDR2 FYNNEI. The CDR3 totals 14 residues. CDR3: CASNVAHGGNGQFF. The CDR3 DNA reads TGTGCCAGCAATGTGGCCCACGGAGGCAATGGGCAGTTCTTC.

The rearrangement links TRBV4-2 to TRBJ2-1; tentatively, D is TRBD2 (6 bases). The CDR3 consists of 13 residues. The germline V gene encodes CDR1 LGHNA and CDR2 YNFKEQ. Trimming stripped 11 bases from V and 4 bases from J, with 15 bases between. The DNA for the CDR3 is TGTGCCGGGGGTCGGGGAGGATACAATGAGCAGTTCTTC. This translates into CAGGRGGYNEQFF.

A few counts support this clonotype. The chain uses TRBV25-1 and TRBJ1-2, with TRBD1 identical over 9 bases. Germline CDR1 is MGHDK and CDR2 is SYGVNS. Trimming cost V 4 bases and J 6 bases; bases outside gene matches: 9. The CDR3 is made up of 15 amino acids. DNA of the CDR3: TGTGCCAGCAGTGCACTAAGCCGGACAGGGGATGGCTACACCTTC. Translated: CASSALSRTGDGYTF.

The J gene is TRBJ2-4, the V gene TRBV4-3, with D possibly matching TRBD1 (6 bases). Matching the DNA end better, TRBJ2-7 makes the J call doubtful. Per germline, CDR1 LGHNA and CDR2 YSLEER. The CDR3 sequence is 14 residues long. The CDR3 loop reads CASSQLTGPYEQYF. CDR3 sequence (DNA): TGCGCCAGCAGCCAACTGACAGGTCCCTACGAGCAGTACTTC.

CDR3 sequence: CSAGHGQETQYF. In nucleotides, the CDR3 is TGCAGTGCCGGACACGGCCAAGAGACCCAGTACTTC. This chain uses TRBV20-1 with TRBJ2-5, with D maybe TRBD1 (5 bases). Trimming took 6 bases from V and 1 from J, leaving 9 bases between them. Per the germline V gene, CDR1 is DFQATT and CDR2 is SNEGSKA (reference sequence). The CDR3 loop spans 12 amino acids.

This chain connects TRBV28 to TRBJ2-3; TRBD2 agrees at 7 bases. V gave up 4 bases and J gave up 1 base; unmatched junction bases: 8. This CDR3 has 16 residues. CDR1 is MDHEN and CDR2 is SYDVKM in the germline V gene. The CDR3 DNA is TGTGCCAGCAGTTCCCCCCGACTAGCTCGCACAGATACGCAGTATTTT. Its protein product is CASSSPRLARTDTQYF.

V usage is TRBV20-1 and J usage is TRBJ2-7; D call uncertain. The CDR3 loop spans 14 amino acids. V lost 6 bases and J lost 2, with 17 bases in between. The germline CDR1 and CDR2 sequences are DFQATT and SNEGSKA (reference sequence). CDR3 DNA sequence: TGCAGTGCGGATCGGGCCATAAGGGCCTACGAGCAGTACTTC. Amino acids: CSADRAIRAYEQYF.

This chain links TRBV3-1 with TRBJ1-1; unclear D gene. Trimming shortened V by 0 bases and J by 6 bases, and 8 bases separated the two germline ends. This CDR3 is 13 amino acids long. Germline loops: CDR1 LGHDT, CDR2 YNNKEL (reference sequence). This CDR3 is CASSQDRGAEAFF. The DNA of the CDR3 is TGTGCCAGCAGCCAAGATCGAGGAGCTGAAGCTTTCTTT. Supplemented by reference TRBV3-1 and TRBJ1-1, the full variable domain reads DTAVSQTPKYLVTQMGNDKSIKCEQNLGHDTMYWYKQDSKKFLKIMFSYNNKELIINETVPNRFSPKSPDKAHLNLHINSLELGDSAVYFCASSQDRGAEAFFGQGTRLTVV.

The V and J genes are TRBV29-1 and TRBJ1-2; a possible D gene is TRBD1 (5 bases). Trimming pared 3 bases from V and 6 bases from J, leaving 17 bases between. CDR3 size: 14 residues. CDR1 SQVTM and CDR2 ANQGSEA come from the germline V gene. CDR3 in DNA: TGCAGCGTTGACGGGGGGATGGCTGGTAATGGCTACACCTTC. This sequence encodes CSVDGGMAGNGYTF.

The V gene is TRBV5-1, the J gene TRBJ1-1, with D possibly TRBD1 on 5 matching bases. Per the germline V gene, CDR1 is SGHRS and CDR2 is YFSETQ. The CDR3 has 13 residues. V was trimmed by 1 base and J by 7 bases, leaving 11 bases between them. The CDR3 loop reads CASSLSERGEAFF. CDR3 nucleotide sequence: TGCGCCAGCAGCTTGTCAGAAAGGGGTGAAGCTTTCTTT. Together with reference TRBV5-1 and TRBJ1-1, the CDR3 gives the full variable domain: KAGVTQTPRYLIKTRGQQVTLSCSPISGHRSVSWYQQTPGQGLQFLFEYFSETQRNKGNFPGRFSGRQFSNSRSEMNVSTLELGDSALYLCASSLSERGEAFFGQGTRLTVV.

Points on this clonotype: An end of the junction differs from the germline gene, which may be a read error. The rearrangement joins TRBV4-3 to TRBJ1-6; no definite D call. Per the germline V gene, CDR1 is LGHNA and CDR2 is YSLEER. The CDR3 is made up of 17 amino acids. CDR3 sequence: CASSPVPAHSYNLPLHF. The CDR3 nucleotides are TGCGCCAGCAGCCCTGTTCCGGCCCACTCCTATAATTTACCCCTCCACTTT.

The chain has TRBV25-1 and TRBJ2-3; 8 positions agree with TRBD1. The CDR3 has 15 amino acids. Germline lookup yields CDR1 MGHDK and CDR2 SYGVNS. The ends lost 3 bases at V and 3 bases at J; junction bases unmatched: 5. The CDR3 DNA reads TGTGCCAGCAGTGAGTGGACAGGGACGACAGATACGCAGTATTTT. Protein sequence: CASSEWTGTTDTQYF. Full variable domain (outside the CDR3, taken from reference TRBV25-1 and TRBJ2-3): EADIYQTPRYLVIGTGKKITLECSQTMGHDKMYWYQQDPGMELHLIHYSYGVNSTEKGDLSSESTVSRIRTEHFPLTLESARPSHTSQYLCASSEWTGTTDTQYFGPGTRLTVL.

The chain has TRBV10-3 and TRBJ1-4; D gene uncertain. The V end lost 0 bases, the J end lost 8 bases, and 13 bases lay between the germline ends. The germline V gene has CDR1 ENHRY and CDR2 SYGVKD. This CDR3 has 15 amino acids. CDR3 protein: CAISESTDRGEKLFF. The CDR3 DNA reads as TGTGCCATCAGTGAGTCCACGGATCGTGGGGAAAAACTGTTTTTT.

The gene calls are TRBV29-1 and TRBJ2-5; weak D call: TRBD2 (5 bases). Per the germline V gene, CDR1 is SQVTM and CDR2 is ANQGSEA. There are 14 residues in the CDR3. V lost 0 bases, J lost 11 bases, and 19 bases lay in between. CDR3 nucleotide sequence: TGCAGCGTTGAAGAACCCTTCGAAAGACGCGGGCAGTACTTC. This encodes CSVEEPFERRGQYF.

In its sample, this clonotype was seen a few times. The chain combines TRBV7-2 with TRBJ1-1, with D possibly TRBD1 on 5 matching bases. Per germline, CDR1 SGHTA and CDR2 FQGNSA. V lost 1 base and J 11 bases, leaving 11 bases between the germline ends. This CDR3 has 12 residues. The CDR3 region is CASSLGTKGAFF. CDR3 sequence (DNA): TGTGCCAGCAGCTTAGGCACAAAGGGGGCTTTCTTT.

The V and J genes are TRBV4-3 and TRBJ1-2; 8 bases map to TRBD1. The junction had 11 bases not matched to a gene; V was cut back by 0 bases and J by 8 bases. The CDR3 is 16 residues long. Germline CDR1 reads LGHNA; CDR2 reads YSLEER. The CDR3 region is CASSQEFGTGKSGYTF. CDR3 coding DNA: TGCGCCAGCAGCCAAGAGTTTGGGACAGGAAAAAGCGGCTACACCTTC.

This rearrangement joins TRBV2 to TRBJ2-7, with 10 bases aligning to TRBD2. The germline V gene has CDR1 SNHLY and CDR2 FYNNEI. The CDR3 length is 14 residues. V shed 7 bases, J shed 6 bases, and the junction held 9 bases outside the gene matches. The CDR3 bases are TGTGCCAGCATCTCCCTAGCGGGGGAAGGCGAGCAGTACTTC. Protein product: CASISLAGEGEQYF.

This clonotype turned up a few times. The gene calls are TRBV29-1 and TRBJ1-2, with a possible D match to TRBD1 (5 bases). Trimming cost V 7 bases and J 4 bases, with 16 bases left between them. Germline CDR1 SQVTM, CDR2 ANQGSEA. CDR3 length: 13 amino acids. CDR3 sequence: CSGLPQVRYGYTF. The CDR3 coding sequence is TGCAGCGGCCTGCCACAGGTCCGCTATGGCTACACCTTC.